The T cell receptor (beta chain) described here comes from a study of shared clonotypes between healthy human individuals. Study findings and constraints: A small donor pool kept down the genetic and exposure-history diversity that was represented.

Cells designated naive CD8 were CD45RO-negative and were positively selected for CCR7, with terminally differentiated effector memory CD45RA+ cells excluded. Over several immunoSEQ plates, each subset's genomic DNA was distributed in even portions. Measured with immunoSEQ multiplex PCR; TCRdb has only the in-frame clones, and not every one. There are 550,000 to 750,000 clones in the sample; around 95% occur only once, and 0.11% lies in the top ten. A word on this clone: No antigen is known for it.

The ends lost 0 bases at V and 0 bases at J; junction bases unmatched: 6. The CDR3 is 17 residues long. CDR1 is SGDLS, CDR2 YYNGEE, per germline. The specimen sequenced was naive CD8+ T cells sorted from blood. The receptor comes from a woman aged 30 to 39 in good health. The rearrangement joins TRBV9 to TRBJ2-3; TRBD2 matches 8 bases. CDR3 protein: CASSVGSERESTDTQYF. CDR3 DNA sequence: TGTGCCAGCAGCGTAGGGTCCGAGCGGGAGAGCACAGATACGCAGTATTTT. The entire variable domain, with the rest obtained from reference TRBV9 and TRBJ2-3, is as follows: DSGVTQTPKHLITATGQRVTLRCSPRSGDLSVYWYQQSLDQGLQFLIQYYNGEERAKGNILERFSAQQFPDLHSELNLSSLELGDSALYFCASSVGSERESTDTQYFGPGTRLTVL.